This T cell receptor beta chain was captured in a study of control samples from healthy donors and cancer patients. The table came from immunoSEQ multiplex PCR; TCRdb's copy has only in-frame clones and leaves some out. Of about 180,000 clones listed, around 89% are singletons. Trimming removed 3 bases at V and 8 bases at J, with 7 bases between. This CDR3 is built from 11 residues. Germline assignment: CDR1 SGHTA and CDR2 FQGTGA. J is TRBJ1-1 and V is TRBV7-3; possibly TRBD1 for D (5 bases). The sequence derives from a woman in her forties or fifties in good health. The sequencing sample was made of blood. For the CDR3, the DNA is TGTGCCAGCAGCTTCAGACAGGAAGCTTTCTTT. This encodes CASSFRQEAFF.